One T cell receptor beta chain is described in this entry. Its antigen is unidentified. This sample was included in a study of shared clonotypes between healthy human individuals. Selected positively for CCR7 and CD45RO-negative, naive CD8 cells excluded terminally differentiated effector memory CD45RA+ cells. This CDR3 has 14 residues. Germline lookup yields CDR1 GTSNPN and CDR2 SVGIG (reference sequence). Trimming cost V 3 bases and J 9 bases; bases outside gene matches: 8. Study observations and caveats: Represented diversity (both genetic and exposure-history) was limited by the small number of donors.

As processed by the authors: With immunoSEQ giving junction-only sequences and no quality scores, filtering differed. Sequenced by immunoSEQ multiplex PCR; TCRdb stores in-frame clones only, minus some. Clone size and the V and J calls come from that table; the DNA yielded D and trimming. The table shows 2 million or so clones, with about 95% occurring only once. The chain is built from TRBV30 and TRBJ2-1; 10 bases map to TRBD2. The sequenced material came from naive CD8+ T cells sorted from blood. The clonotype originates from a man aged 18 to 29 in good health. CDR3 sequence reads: CAWRTSGGGVEQFF. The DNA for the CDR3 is TGTGCCTGGAGGACCAGCGGGGGGGGTGTTGAGCAGTTCTTC.